Listed below are T cell receptor beta chains from one sample, sequenced in a study of cytomegalovirus exposure and HLA in healthy donors. TCRdb's table, derived via immunoSEQ multiplex PCR, lists solely in-frame clones and lacks some. Of over 120,000 clones in the sample, approximately 80% were seen once. Specimen: PBMCs. All receptors derive from a woman under 30 in good health and CMV-seropositive. Both conserved end residues are part of each CDR3. The D gene is left open where the match is weak.

V gene,J gene,D gene,CDR3 protein
TRBV19,TRBJ1-3,.,CASSIDPGTGNTIYF
TRBV5-1,TRBJ2-1,TRBD1,CASSERTGVASNEQFF
TRBV28,TRBJ1-1,.,CASRKGGRGTEAFF
TRBV4-1,TRBJ2-3,TRBD1,CASSQDSTGGWQYF
TRBV15,TRBJ2-5,TRBD1,CATSREQTGDETQYF
TRBV5-4,TRBJ1-2,.,CASSVEASTNYGYTF
TRBV28,TRBJ2-7,.,CASKLREDSYEQYF
TRBV5-4,TRBJ1-2,.,CASSRGNNYGYTF
TRBV12-5,TRBJ1-5,.,CASGGEDNQPQHF
TRBV7-8,TRBJ2-7,.,CASSPTGLPYEQYF
TRBV5-1,TRBJ2-1,TRBD1,CASSPRQGVNEQFF
TRBV10-3,TRBJ2-1,TRBD2,CAIRTSGGGNEQFF
TRBV9,TRBJ1-6,.,CASSVEGPNSPLHF
TRBV6-1,TRBJ2-7,TRBD1,CASRRQGPYEQYF
TRBV7-2,TRBJ2-3,.,CASSLEGSGTDTQYF
TRBV30,TRBJ2-6,.,CAWGDLGTYNSGANVLTF
TRBV7-9,TRBJ1-2,.,CASSSSGGAGGYYGYTF
TRBV6-5,TRBJ2-7,TRBD2,CASSYREGSSYEQYF
TRBV30,TRBJ1-3,TRBD1,CAWSPRTGYGTGNTIYF
TRBV18,TRBJ1-3,TRBD1,CASSPISGQGISGNTIYF
TRBV5-8,TRBJ2-3,TRBD2,CASSYPGLAGFLSTDTQYF
TRBV5-1,TRBJ2-2,TRBD1,CASSKDRGDTGELFF
TRBV11-3,TRBJ2-1,.,CASSPSGSSYNEQFF
TRBV5-1,TRBJ2-3,TRBD2,CASSLMTSDADTQYF
TRBV5-1,TRBJ1-1,TRBD1,CASSTGQTVEAFF
TRBV7-2,TRBJ2-5,.,CASSRPTETQETQYF
TRBV7-8,TRBJ2-7,.,CASSPTPPADEQYF